Below, one TCR beta chain is given with its context. Its antigen is currently unknown. The sample belongs to a study of T-cell memory formation after mild COVID-19. Study overall: Clusters of TCRs were largely donor specific.

Regarding the study as a whole: Later expanders leaned CD4+, whereas day 15 to 85 contracting clones were balanced CD4/CD8. In pre-infection memory, a portion of responding clones appeared, which suggested that cross-reactive memory joined.

Researchers used 5'RACE with constant-segment primers to make TCR alpha and TCR beta cDNA libraries that carry sample barcodes and UMIs. TCRdb independently ran MiXCR on the 5' RACE reads; one entry per CDR3 protein. This sample has 190,000 or so distinct CDR3 sequences, with around 21% found just once. The sample taken for sequencing was PBMCs or a T cell subset sorted from them (not recorded which). The receptor was derived from an adult woman who had mild COVID-19 (a few samples of this study predate the infection). Cell type and time point are not known.

This CDR3 is CASSSLGQGVREQYF. CDR3 bases: TGTGCCAGCAGCTCCTTGGGACAGGGAGTGCGCGAGCAGTACTTC. The gene calls are TRBV7-6 and TRBJ2-7, with 9 bases matching TRBD1. The CDR3 loop spans 15 amino acids. In germline, CDR1 is SGHVS, CDR2 FNYEAQ. Trimming at V came to 4 bases and at J to 6 bases, leaving 10 bases not matched to a gene.